This T cell receptor (beta chain) was sequenced in a study of blood T cell repertoires in COVID-19. Study-level background: The study drew acute and convalescent COVID-19 samples from the United States, Italy and Spain.

With 4 bases clipped from V and 4 bases from J, the junction kept 15 bases outside the gene matches. Germline V gene sequence: CDR1 SGHNT, CDR2 YYREEE (reference sequence). This CDR3 is 18 amino acids long. This clone appeared a single time. Here immunoSEQ multiplex PCR was the method, and the copy in TCRdb shows in-frame clones only, minus some. The sample lists some 82,000 clones, 65% to 90% occurring once. This sequence originates from a man older than 75 with acute or convalescent COVID-19. This chain uses TRBV5-4 with TRBJ1-4; 8 bases match TRBD1. The sequenced material came from peripheral blood. This CDR3 is CASSNPPGRQGINEKLFF. CDR3 DNA sequence: TGTGCCAGCAGCAACCCCCCGGGCAGACAGGGGATTAATGAAAAACTGTTTTTT. Combining the CDR3 with reference TRBV5-4 and TRBJ1-4 gives the whole variable domain ETGVTQSPTHLIKTRGQQVTLRCSSQSGHNTVSWYQQALGQGPQFIFQYYREEENGRGNFPPRFSGLQFPNYSSELNVNALELDDSALYLCASSNPPGRQGINEKLFFGSGTQLSVL.